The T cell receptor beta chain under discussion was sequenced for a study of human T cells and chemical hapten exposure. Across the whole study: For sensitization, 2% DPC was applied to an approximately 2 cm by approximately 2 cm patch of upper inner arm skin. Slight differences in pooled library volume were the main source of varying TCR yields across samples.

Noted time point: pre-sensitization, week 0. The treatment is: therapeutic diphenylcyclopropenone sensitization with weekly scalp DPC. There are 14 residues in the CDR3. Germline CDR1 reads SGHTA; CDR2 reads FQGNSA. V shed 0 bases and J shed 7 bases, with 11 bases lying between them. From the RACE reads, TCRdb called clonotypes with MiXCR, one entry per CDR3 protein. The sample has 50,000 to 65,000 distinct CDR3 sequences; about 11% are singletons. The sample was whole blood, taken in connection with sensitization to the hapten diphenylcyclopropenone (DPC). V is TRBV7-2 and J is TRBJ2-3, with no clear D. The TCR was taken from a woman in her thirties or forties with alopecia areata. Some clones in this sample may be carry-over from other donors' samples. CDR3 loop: CASSLAPRLNTQYF. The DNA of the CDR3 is TGTGCCAGCAGCTTAGCGCCTCGCTTGAATACGCAGTATTTT.